The rows below give T cell receptor beta chains drawn from one sample of a study of blood T cell repertoires in COVID-19. The protocol was immunoSEQ multiplex PCR, while the TCRdb copy is restricted to in-frame clones and leaves out a portion. This sample yields about 110,000 clones, of which more than 65% are seen a single time; over 3.5% belongs to the top ten. Sequenced sample: peripheral blood. The receptors were sampled from a woman aged 80 or over with acute or convalescent COVID-19. Both conserved end residues are part of each CDR3. The D gene is left open where the match is weak. Part of the rows lack a size; the others show once, few, many or a class for expanded clones.

j_call,clone_size,v_call,d_call,cdr3_aa,cdr3_nt
TRBJ2-7,.,TRBV7-6,.,CASSLAGLSSYEQYF,TGTGCCAGCAGCTTGGCAGGGTTAAGCTCCTACGAGCAGTACTTC
TRBJ2-1,.,TRBV5-4,TRBD2,CASSLGAQLAGTYNEQFF,TGTGCCAGCAGCTTGGGGGCACAACTAGCGGGGACTTACAATGAGCAGTTCTTC
TRBJ2-2,many,TRBV24-1,TRBD2,CATSPGGTLAGVRGELFF,TGTGCCACCAGTCCAGGGGGGACTCTAGCGGGAGTCCGCGGGGAGCTGTTTTTT
TRBJ2-3,many,TRBV10-1,.,CASSEYGISTDTQYF,TGCGCCAGCAGTGAGTACGGGATTAGCACAGATACGCAGTATTTT
TRBJ1-5,few,TRBV27,.,CASSLSQGHQPQHF,TGTGCCAGCAGTTTATCACAGGGTCATCAGCCCCAGCATTTT
TRBJ1-1,.,TRBV6-5,.,CASSYSGGLLNTEAFF,TGTGCCAGCAGTTACTCTGGCGGACTCCTGAACACTGAAGCTTTCTTT
TRBJ2-1,.,TRBV5-4,TRBD2,CAMGLAGPNEQFF,TGTGCCATGGGACTAGCGGGTCCCAATGAGCAGTTCTTC
TRBJ2-5,.,TRBV7-2,.,CASSPQGQETQYF,TGTGCCAGCAGCCCCCAGGGTCAAGAGACCCAGTACTTC
TRBJ2-7,.,TRBV9,TRBD2,CASSVGGGNPALVGGAYEQYF,TGTGCCAGCAGCGTAGGGGGCGGCAACCCCGCTCTTGTCGGGGGGGCCTACGAGCAGTACTTC
TRBJ2-1,.,TRBV12-3/TRBV12-4,TRBD1,CASQGTGGHEQFF,TGTGCCAGCCAGGGGACAGGGGGCCATGAGCAGTTCTTC
TRBJ2-7,few,TRBV7-9,.,CASGLGAGPAWISYEQYF,TGTGCCAGCGGCCTCGGGGCGGGACCCGCTTGGATTTCCTACGAGCAGTACTTC
TRBJ2-7,.,TRBV5-5,.,CASSSPYEQYF,TGTGCCAGCAGTTCCCCGTACGAGCAGTACTTC
TRBJ2-1,.,TRBV11-2,TRBD1,CASSLGPGQWYNEQFF,TGTGCCAGCAGCTTAGGGCCGGGACAGTGGTACAATGAGCAGTTCTTC
TRBJ2-2,.,TRBV5-6,.,CASSQGQTQSSGKLFF,TGTGCCAGCAGCCAGGGACAGACCCAAAGTAGCGGAAAGCTGTTTTTT
TRBJ2-7,once,TRBV5-1,TRBD2,CASSLGTSGPYEQYF,TGCGCCAGCAGCTTGGGAACTAGCGGACCCTACGAGCAGTACTTC
TRBJ2-5,.,TRBV7-9,TRBD1,CASRPGGETQYF,TGTGCCAGCAGACCAGGGGGAGAGACCCAGTACTTC
TRBJ2-7,.,TRBV7-9,.,CASSLGDGAGWAEQYF,TGTGCCAGCAGCTTAGGAGACGGAGCGGGCTGGGCAGAGCAGTACTTC
TRBJ1-5,.,TRBV2,.,CASRETGNQPQHF,TGTGCCAGCAGGGAGACAGGTAATCAGCCCCAGCATTTT
TRBJ2-7,.,TRBV18,TRBD2,CASSPSAGGSSYEQYF,TGTGCCAGCTCACCAAGCGCGGGCGGGAGCTCCTACGAGCAGTACTTC
TRBJ1-5,.,TRBV20-1,.,CSASSGLDQPQHF,TGCAGTGCTAGTTCTGGGCTGGATCAGCCCCAGCATTTT
TRBJ1-2,.,TRBV5-1,TRBD1,CASSLGQGGYGYTF,TGCGCCAGCAGCCTAGGACAGGGTGGCTATGGCTACACCTTC
TRBJ2-5,.,TRBV20-1,TRBD2,CSASGGSAVGETQYF,TGCAGTGCTAGTGGCGGGAGCGCCGTAGGAGAGACCCAGTACTTC
TRBJ2-3,.,TRBV27,.,CASRPRTGPSQIKQYF,TGTGCCAGCCGTCCACGAACAGGGCCCTCACAGATAAAGCAGTATTTT
TRBJ1-2,.,TRBV3-1/TRBV3-2,TRBD1,CASSQGTGYGYTF,TGTGCCAGCAGCCAGGGGACAGGCTATGGCTACACCTTC
TRBJ2-1,.,TRBV28,.,CASSPPGTSYNEQFF,TGTGCCAGCAGTCCCCCAGGGACTTCGTACAATGAGCAGTTCTTC
TRBJ2-1,.,TRBV18,.,CASSQASYNEQFF,TGTGCCAGCTCCCAAGCATCCTACAATGAGCAGTTCTTC
TRBJ2-7,.,TRBV11-2,TRBD2,CASSLAAREQYF,TGTGCCAGCAGCCTAGCGGCGAGGGAGCAGTACTTC
TRBJ2-5,.,TRBV5-1,TRBD1,CASSHRDRETQYF,TGCGCCAGCAGCCACAGGGACAGGGAGACCCAGTACTTC
TRBJ1-5,once,TRBV11-2,.,CASSWTGDQPQHF,TGTGCCAGCAGCTGGACGGGGGATCAGCCCCAGCATTTT
TRBJ1-2,.,TRBV7-2,TRBD1,CASTLRGQGAGGYTF,TGTGCCAGCACCCTGCGGGGACAGGGGGCAGGTGGCTACACCTTC
TRBJ1-4,.,TRBV20-1,.,CSARSGEKLFF,TGCAGTGCCAGATCCGGTGAAAAACTGTTTTTT
TRBJ1-1,few,TRBV12-3/TRBV12-4,.,CASSFTRQTEAFF,TGTGCCAGCAGTTTCACCAGGCAGACTGAAGCTTTCTTT
TRBJ1-1,.,TRBV9,.,CASSPRMRPTEAFF,TGTGCCAGCAGCCCCCGGATGAGGCCCACTGAAGCTTTCTTT
TRBJ1-2,.,TRBV2,.,CASSKTENYGYTF,TGTGCCAGCAGCAAGACAGAAAACTATGGCTACACCTTC
TRBJ2-5,.,TRBV20-1,TRBD2,CSAGERAGGGETQYF,TGCAGTGCTGGTGAAAGGGCGGGGGGTGGAGAGACCCAGTACTTC
TRBJ1-5,.,TRBV10-2,.,CASRGVDQPQHF,TGCGCCAGCAGAGGGGTTGATCAGCCCCAGCATTTT
TRBJ2-3,.,TRBV4-3,.,CASSQDVGARGTDTQYF,TGCGCCAGCAGCCAAGACGTTGGTGCACGCGGCACAGATACGCAGTATTTT
TRBJ1-2,few,TRBV18,TRBD1,CASSPEDRATYGYTF,TGTGCCAGCTCTCCTGAGGACAGGGCTACCTATGGCTACACCTTC
TRBJ2-3,.,TRBV7-3,.,CASREAPGDTQYF,TGTGCCAGCAGAGAGGCGCCGGGAGATACGCAGTATTTT
TRBJ1-2,.,TRBV3-1/TRBV3-2,.,CASSPAGGNGYTF,TGTGCCAGCAGCCCCGCGGGGGGGAATGGCTACACCTTC
TRBJ2-1,.,TRBV30,TRBD2,CAWSDRLAGHNEQFF,TGTGCCTGGAGCGACCGACTAGCGGGGCACAATGAGCAGTTCTTC
TRBJ2-2,.,TRBV4-3,.,CASSRLEGGELFF,TGCGCCAGCAGCCGTCTTGAGGGCGGGGAGCTGTTTTTT
TRBJ2-7,.,TRBV29-1,TRBD1,CSAGDSSYEQYF,TGCAGCGCTGGGGACAGCTCCTACGAGCAGTACTTC
TRBJ1-2,.,TRBV11-2,.,CASSPQAGLYGYTF,TGTGCCAGCAGTCCTCAGGCAGGGCTCTATGGCTACACCTTC
TRBJ1-2,.,TRBV6-5,TRBD1,CASSPLGQGLSGYTF,TGTGCCAGCAGCCCCCTGGGACAGGGGTTGTCTGGCTACACCTTC
TRBJ1-1,.,TRBV9,TRBD1,CASSPTDRINTEAFF,TGTGCCAGCAGCCCGACGGACAGGATAAACACTGAAGCTTTCTTT
TRBJ2-1,.,TRBV7-3,.,CASSLSLPNEQFF,TGTGCCAGCAGCTTAAGCCTACCCAATGAGCAGTTCTTC
TRBJ2-3,.,TRBV10-3,TRBD2,CAISNGLAGGADTQYF,TGTGCCATCAGTAACGGACTAGCGGGAGGTGCTGATACGCAGTATTTT